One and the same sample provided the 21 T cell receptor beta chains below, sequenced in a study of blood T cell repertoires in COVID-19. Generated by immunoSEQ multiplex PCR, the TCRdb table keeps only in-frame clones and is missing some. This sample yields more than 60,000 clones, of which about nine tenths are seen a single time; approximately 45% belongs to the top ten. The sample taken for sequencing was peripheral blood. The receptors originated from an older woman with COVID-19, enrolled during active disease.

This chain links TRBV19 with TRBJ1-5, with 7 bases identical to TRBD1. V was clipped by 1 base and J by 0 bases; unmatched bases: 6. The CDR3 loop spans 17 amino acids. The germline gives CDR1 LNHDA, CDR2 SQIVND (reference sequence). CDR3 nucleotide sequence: TGTGCCAGTAGTATAGGAAGAGGGACAGATAGCAATCAGCCCCAGCATTTT. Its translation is CASSIGRGTDSNQPQHF.

In DNA form, the CDR3 reads TGTGCCAGCAGTTATTTGGGGACTTTCCATGAAAAACTGTTTTTT. This codes for CASSYLGTFHEKLFF. The V and J genes are TRBV6-5 and TRBJ1-4; tentative D call: TRBD1 (5 bases). Germline V CDR1 and CDR2: MNHEY, SVGAGI. Trimming shortened V by 3 bases and J by 6 bases, and 14 bases separated the two germline ends. The CDR3 is 15 amino acids.

The CDR3 region is CASSLEGQGGEKLFF. CDR3 in DNA: TGTGCCAGCAGCTTAGAGGGACAGGGAGGTGAAAAACTGTTTTTT. This rearrangement joins TRBV11-3 to TRBJ1-4; TRBD1 aligns across 9 bases. CDR1 and CDR2 (germline): SGHNT, YENEEA. The CDR3 sequence is 15 residues long. V lost 0 bases to trimming and J lost 7 bases; unmatched junction nucleotides: 3.

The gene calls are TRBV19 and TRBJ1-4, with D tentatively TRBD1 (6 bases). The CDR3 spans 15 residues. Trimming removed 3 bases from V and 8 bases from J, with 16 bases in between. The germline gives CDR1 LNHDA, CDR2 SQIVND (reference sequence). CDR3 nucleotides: TGTGCCAGTAGTATTGAAGGGGGGGCAGGAGAAAAACTGTTTTTT. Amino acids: CASSIEGGAGEKLFF.

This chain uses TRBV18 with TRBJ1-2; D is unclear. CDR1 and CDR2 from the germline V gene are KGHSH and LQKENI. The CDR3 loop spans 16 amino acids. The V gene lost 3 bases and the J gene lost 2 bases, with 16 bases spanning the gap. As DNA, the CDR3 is TGTGCCAGCTCACCTCCTCAAGGGAGAATGAACTATGGCTACACCTTC. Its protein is CASSPPQGRMNYGYTF.

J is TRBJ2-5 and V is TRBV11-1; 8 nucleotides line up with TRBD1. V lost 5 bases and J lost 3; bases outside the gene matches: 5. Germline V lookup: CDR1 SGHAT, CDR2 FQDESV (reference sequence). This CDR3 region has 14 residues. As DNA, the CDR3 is TGTGCCAGCAGCGCACCGGACAGGGAAGAGACCCAGTACTTC. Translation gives CASSAPDREETQYF.

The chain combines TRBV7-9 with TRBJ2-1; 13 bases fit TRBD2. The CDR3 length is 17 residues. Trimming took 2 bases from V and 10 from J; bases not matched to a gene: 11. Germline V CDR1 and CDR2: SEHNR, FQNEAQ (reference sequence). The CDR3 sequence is CASSLTGPGLAGDEQFF. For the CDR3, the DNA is TGTGCCAGCAGCTTAACGGGCCCAGGACTAGCGGGAGACGAGCAGTTCTTC.

The CDR3 loop is CASSLAYEQFF. CDR3 nucleotide sequence: TGTGCCAGCAGTTTAGCCTATGAGCAGTTCTTC. The chain joins TRBV12-3 or TRBV12-4 to TRBJ2-1; D is undetermined. CDR3 size: 11 residues. V lost 0 bases to trimming and J lost 8 bases, with 2 bases between them.

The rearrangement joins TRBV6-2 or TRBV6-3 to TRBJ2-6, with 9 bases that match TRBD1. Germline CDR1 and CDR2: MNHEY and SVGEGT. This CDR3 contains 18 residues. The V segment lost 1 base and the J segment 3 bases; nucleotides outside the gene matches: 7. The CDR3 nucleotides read TGTGCCAGCAGTTACTGGGGACAGGGATCTCTTGGGGCCAACGTCCTGACTTTC. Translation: CASSYWGQGSLGANVLTF.

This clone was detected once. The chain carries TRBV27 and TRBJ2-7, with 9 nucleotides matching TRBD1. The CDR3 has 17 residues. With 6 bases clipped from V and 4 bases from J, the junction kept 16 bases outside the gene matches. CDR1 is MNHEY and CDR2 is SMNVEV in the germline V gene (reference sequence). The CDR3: CASSRIPGDRVRYEQYF. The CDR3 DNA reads TGTGCCAGCAGCCGAATCCCAGGGGACAGGGTGAGGTACGAGCAGTACTTC.

The CDR3 sequence: CASSPLGNTNTIGFF. Written as DNA, the CDR3 is TGCGCCAGCAGCCCGCTAGGCAATACAAACACCATCGGCTTCTTT. The V call is TRBV4-1, the J call TRBJ1-1, with D uncertain. Trimming shortened V by 4 bases and J by 14 bases, and 26 bases separated the two germline ends. CDR3 length: 15 amino acids. Germline lookup yields CDR1 MGHRA and CDR2 YSYEKL.

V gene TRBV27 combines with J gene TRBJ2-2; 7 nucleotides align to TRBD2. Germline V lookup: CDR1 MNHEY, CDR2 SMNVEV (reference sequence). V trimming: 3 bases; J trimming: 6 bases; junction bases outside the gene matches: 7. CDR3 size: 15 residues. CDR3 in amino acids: CASSFRTSGPGELFF. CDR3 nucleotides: TGTGCCAGCAGTTTCCGGACTAGTGGCCCCGGGGAGCTGTTTTTT.

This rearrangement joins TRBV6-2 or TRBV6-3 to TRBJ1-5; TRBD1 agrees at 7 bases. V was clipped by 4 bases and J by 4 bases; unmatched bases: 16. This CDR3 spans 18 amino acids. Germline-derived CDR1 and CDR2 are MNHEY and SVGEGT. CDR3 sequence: CASSFNGRDSPLNQPQHF. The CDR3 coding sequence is TGTGCCAGCAGTTTCAACGGCCGGGACAGCCCCTTAAATCAGCCCCAGCATTTT.

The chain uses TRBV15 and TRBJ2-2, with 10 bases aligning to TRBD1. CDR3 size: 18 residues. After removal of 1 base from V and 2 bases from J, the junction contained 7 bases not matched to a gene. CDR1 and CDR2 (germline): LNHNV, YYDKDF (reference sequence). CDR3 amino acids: CATSRATRTGGNTGELFF. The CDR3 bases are TGTGCCACCAGCAGAGCCACCCGGACAGGGGGAAACACCGGGGAGCTGTTTTTT.

In DNA form, the CDR3 reads TGTGCCAGCAGTTACTCGATTCTGCCGGGCGGGGCTAGCACAGATACGCAGTATTTT. This translates into CASSYSILPGGASTDTQYF. The genes are TRBV6-2 or TRBV6-3 and TRBJ2-3; tentatively, D is TRBD2 (6 bases). Per germline, CDR1 MNHEY and CDR2 SVGEGT. Trimming shortened V by 0 bases and J by 0 bases, and 19 bases separated the two germline ends. This CDR3 is 19 amino acids long.

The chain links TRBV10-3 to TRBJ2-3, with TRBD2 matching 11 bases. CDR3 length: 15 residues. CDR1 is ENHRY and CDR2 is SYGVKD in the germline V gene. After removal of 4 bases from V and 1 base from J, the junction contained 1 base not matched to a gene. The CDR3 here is CAISALAGGTDTQYF. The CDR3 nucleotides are TGTGCCATCAGTGCACTAGCGGGAGGCACAGATACGCAGTATTTT.

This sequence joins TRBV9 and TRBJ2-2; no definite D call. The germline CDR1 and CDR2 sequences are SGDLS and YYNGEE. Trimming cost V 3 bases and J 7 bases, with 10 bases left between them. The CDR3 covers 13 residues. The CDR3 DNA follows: TGTGCCAGCAGCGGATCCGGTGGCGGGGAGCTGTTTTTT. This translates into CASSGSGGGELFF.

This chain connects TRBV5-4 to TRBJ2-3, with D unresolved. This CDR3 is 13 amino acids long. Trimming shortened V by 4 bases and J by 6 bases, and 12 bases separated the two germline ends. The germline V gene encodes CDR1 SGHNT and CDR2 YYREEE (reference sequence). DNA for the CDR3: TGTGCCAGCAGCCCCCCAAATCGGGATACGCAGTATTTT. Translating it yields CASSPPNRDTQYF.

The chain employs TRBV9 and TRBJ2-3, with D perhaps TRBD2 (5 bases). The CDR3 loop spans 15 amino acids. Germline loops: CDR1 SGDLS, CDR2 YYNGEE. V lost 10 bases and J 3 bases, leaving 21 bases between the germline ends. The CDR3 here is CAAPSEVLGTDTQYF. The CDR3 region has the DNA TGTGCCGCCCCGTCGGAGGTGTTAGGTACAGATACGCAGTATTTT.

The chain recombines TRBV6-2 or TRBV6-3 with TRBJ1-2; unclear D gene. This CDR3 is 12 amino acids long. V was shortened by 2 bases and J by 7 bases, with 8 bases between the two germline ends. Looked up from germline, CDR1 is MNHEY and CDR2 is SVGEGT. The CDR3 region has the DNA TGTGCCAGCAGTTACGGGGAGGTTGGCTACACCTTC. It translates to CASSYGEVGYTF.

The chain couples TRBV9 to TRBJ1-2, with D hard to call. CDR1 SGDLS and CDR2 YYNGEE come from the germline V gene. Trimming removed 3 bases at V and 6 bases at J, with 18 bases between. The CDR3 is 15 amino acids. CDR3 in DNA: TGTGCCAGCAGCGACCCGACAAGCTCCCCCAATGGCTACACCTTC. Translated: CASSDPTSSPNGYTF.